This entry lists 5 T cell receptor beta chains sequenced from one sample in a study of PD-L1 blockade in urothelial cancer. Time point denoted: pretreatment peripheral blood. The method was immunoSEQ multiplex PCR; TCRdb's version includes in-frame clones alone and lacks a portion of them. The repertoire has more than 35,000 clones, more than 85% of them found once; the top ten carry over 9%. Sample: PBMCs, taken around atezolizumab (anti-PD-L1) treatment. The receptors were gathered from a woman in her sixties or seventies with urothelial cancer.

V is TRBV18 and J is TRBJ2-7; D might be TRBD2 (6 bases). Germline V lookup: CDR1 KGHSH, CDR2 LQKENI. V lost 2 bases to trimming and J lost 4 bases, with 18 bases between them. This CDR3 has 16 residues. CDR3 residues: CASSPSLRDLRYEQYF. For the CDR3, the DNA is TGTGCCAGCTCACCATCCTTACGGGACTTAAGATACGAGCAGTACTTC.

The rearrangement joins TRBV2 to TRBJ2-2; no definite D call. This CDR3 contains 14 residues. Trimming pared 6 bases from V and 3 bases from J, leaving 11 bases between. CDR1 SNHLY and CDR2 FYNNEI come from the germline V gene. CDR3 residues: CASSRVVDTGELFF. CDR3 DNA: TGTGCCAGCAGCCGGGTGGTTGACACCGGGGAGCTGTTTTTT.

The chain uses TRBV7-2 and TRBJ2-1; the D gene is possibly TRBD2 (6 bases). Between the trimmed V and J ends, which lost 2 bases and 11 bases, there was a span of 28 bases. Germline V CDR1 and CDR2: SGHTA, FQGNSA. The CDR3 loop spans 18 amino acids. The CDR3, as DNA: TGTGCCAGCAGCTTAAGCCCCGCGGTTAGCGGCCTCGATCGGAAGCAGTTCTTC. This sequence encodes CASSLSPAVSGLDRKQFF.

The chain has TRBV7-9 and TRBJ2-3; the match to TRBD1 covers 9 bases. The CDR3 contains 14 residues. The trim removed 8 bases at V and 5 bases at J, leaving 8 bases unmatched. Germline V gives CDR1 SEHNR, CDR2 FQNEAQ (reference sequence). The CDR3 loop is CASGKGQGIDTQYF. The CDR3 DNA sequence: TGTGCCAGCGGGAAGGGACAGGGCATAGATACGCAGTATTTT.

The chain uses TRBV20-1 and TRBJ2-5; D perhaps matches TRBD2 (5 bases). V shed 4 bases and J shed 5 bases, with 8 bases lying between them. The CDR3 is made up of 11 amino acids. The germline V gene has CDR1 DFQATT and CDR2 SNEGSKA (reference sequence). The CDR3 loop is CSAKRGETQYF. The CDR3 region has the DNA TGCAGTGCTAAACGAGGGGAGACCCAGTACTTC.